The clone carrying this T cell receptor (beta chain) occurred many times. TCR beta CDR3 regions were amplified from RNA. Carried out on the TCR CDR3, a first-round RT-PCR used the HTBI primer set. Using its own MiXCR run on the multiplex PCR reads, TCRdb lists one record per CDR3 protein. Among about 270,000 distinct CDR3 sequences listed, 20% to 25% were seen once. The data are from a study of T cells in Graves' hyperthyroidism and ophthalmopathy. Study-level background: Peripheral blood collection took place at initial diagnosis, before any treatment.

Germline assignment: CDR1 SNHLY and CDR2 FYNNEI. V shed 3 bases and J shed 1 base, with 10 bases lying between them. This CDR3 contains 14 residues. The rearrangement uses TRBV2 and TRBJ2-7, with D possibly TRBD1 on 5 matching bases. The specimen sequenced was blood. The TCR comes from a man between 35 and 55 years old with Graves' hyperthyroidism that later progressed to Graves' ophthalmopathy. CDR3 bases: TGTGCCAGCAGTGAGCAGGACACGTCCTACGAGCAGTACTTC. This translates into CASSEQDTSYEQYF. Looking up the rest from reference TRBV2 and TRBJ2-7 gives the full variable domain: EPEVTQTPSHQVTQMGQEVILRCVPISNHLYFYWYRQILGQKVEFLVSFYNNEISEKSEIFDDQFSVERPDGSNFTLKIRSTKLEDSAMYFCASSEQDTSYEQYFGPGTRLTVT.